The clone carrying this T cell receptor (beta chain) has ten or more counts. Its target is unknown. This sample is part of a study of T cell repertoires in cytomegalovirus infection. General study results and limits: Summed public TCR beta family frequency identified CMV carriers bearing the relevant HLA. There were HLA-C-restricted CMV-specific TCR beta clonotypes dominating the ex vivo response.

MiXCR, run by TCRdb on the reads, gives a single entry per CDR3 protein. The sample holds hundreds of thousands of distinct CDR3 sequences, about 5.9% seen once. Germline CDR1 SGHTA, CDR2 FQGNSA. Deletions cut 6 bases from V and 5 bases from J, with 21 bases between. The CDR3 contains 16 residues. The sample was PBMCs. The TCR comes from a human donor in good health (CMV status not recorded). Some clones in this sample may be carry-over from other donors' samples. This sequence joins TRBV7-2 and TRBJ2-3; perhaps TRBD2 as D (6 bases). This CDR3 is CASRPFAGLQGDTQYF. As DNA, the CDR3 is TGTGCCAGCAGACCTTTCGCGGGGCTTCAGGGAGATACGCAGTATTTT.